A selection of T cell receptor beta chains follows, all from one sample in a study of resident and recirculating memory T cells in vitiligo. The table came from immunoSEQ multiplex PCR; TCRdb's copy has only in-frame clones and leaves some out. The sample includes about 42,000 clones, around 90% of them seen just once. Material for sequencing was blood. The origin of the receptors is a male donor with vitiligo. CDR3s include the opening cysteine and the closing phenylalanine or tryptophan. A D gene is named only where the DNA matches it firmly. Where a row states a size, it is once, few, many or the class of an expanded clone; other rows omit it.

clone_size | j_call | d_call | v_call | cdr3_aa | cdr3_nt
NA | TRBJ2-1 | NA | TRBV6-1 | CASSEASEQFF | TGTGCCAGCAGTGAAGCCAGTGAGCAGTTCTTC
NA | TRBJ2-3 | NA | TRBV4-3 | CASSQLLVGTQYF | TGCGCCAGCAGCCAACTACTAGTGGGTACGCAGTATTTT
NA | TRBJ2-6 | NA | TRBV7-2 | CASSSQPSGANVLTF | TGTGCCAGTAGCTCACAGCCCTCTGGGGCCAACGTCCTGACTTTC
NA | TRBJ2-3 | NA | TRBV5-6 | CASTPTGGPSTDTQYF | TGTGCCAGCACGCCGACGGGCGGGCCTAGCACAGATACGCAGTATTTT
NA | TRBJ1-5 | TRBD1 | TRBV6-5 | CASSRQGGNQPQHF | TGTGCCAGCAGTCGACAGGGGGGCAATCAGCCCCAGCATTTT
NA | TRBJ2-3 | NA | TRBV9 | CASSVIATSTDTQYF | TGTGCCAGCAGCGTTATAGCGACGAGCACAGATACGCAGTATTTT
NA | TRBJ2-7 | NA | TRBV5-1 | CASSSGSYEQYF | TGCGCCAGCAGCTCGGGGTCGTACGAGCAGTACTTC
NA | TRBJ1-5 | NA | TRBV2 | CASSQVYSNQPQHF | TGTGCCAGCAGTCAGGTTTATAGCAATCAGCCCCAGCATTTT
NA | TRBJ2-3 | TRBD2 | TRBV7-2 | CASSQGTSGGTSTDTQYF | TGTGCCAGCAGCCAAGGGACTAGCGGGGGTACTAGCACAGATACGCAGTATTTT
NA | TRBJ2-7 | NA | TRBV30 | CAWRQDSYEQYF | TGTGCCTGGAGACAGGACAGCTACGAGCAGTACTTC
NA | TRBJ1-3 | NA | TRBV4-1 | CASSQEAPIYSGNTIYF | TGCGCCAGCAGCCAAGAAGCCCCGATTTACTCTGGAAACACCATATATTTT
NA | TRBJ1-6 | TRBD1 | TRBV2 | CASSEAGTGGSPLHF | TGTGCCAGCAGTGAGGCCGGGACAGGCGGATCACCCCTCCACTTT
once | TRBJ2-7 | TRBD2 | TRBV4-1 | CASSQPGRVWEQYF | TGCGCCAGCAGCCAACCCGGGAGGGTGTGGGAGCAGTACTTC
NA | TRBJ2-2 | TRBD2 | TRBV4-2 | CASSQEGAGGLHTGELFF | TGTGCCAGCAGCCAAGAGGGAGCGGGGGGACTCCACACCGGGGAGCTGTTTTTT
NA | TRBJ1-2 | NA | TRBV10-3 | CAISESTGYDGYTF | TGTGCCATCAGTGAGTCGACTGGGTACGATGGCTACACCTTC
NA | TRBJ1-4 | TRBD1 | TRBV5-3 | CARSSRDSQSEKLFF | TGTGCCAGAAGCTCCAGGGACAGCCAGAGTGAAAAACTGTTTTTT
once | TRBJ1-4 | NA | TRBV5-4 | CASSLRGADEKLFF | TGTGCCAGCAGCTTGCGGGGGGCAGATGAAAAACTGTTTTTT
once | TRBJ2-7 | TRBD1 | TRBV6-6 | CASGTGISYEQYF | TGTGCCAGCGGGACAGGGATCTCCTACGAGCAGTACTTC
NA | TRBJ1-1 | TRBD1 | TRBV18 | CASSPSRTGGNTEAFF | TGTGCCAGCTCACCGAGCAGGACAGGGGGGAACACTGAAGCTTTCTTT
NA | TRBJ1-1 | TRBD1 | TRBV6-1 | CASSERQGVLTEAFF | TGTGCCAGCAGTGAGAGACAGGGGGTTCTTACTGAAGCTTTCTTT
NA | TRBJ1-3 | NA | TRBV7-2 | CASSLVLRQTSGNTIYF | TGTGCCAGCAGCTTAGTCTTGCGACAGACCTCTGGAAACACCATATATTTT
NA | TRBJ2-1 | TRBD2 | TRBV11-2 | CASSLVLGGGAKEQFF | TGTGCCAGCAGCTTAGTCCTCGGCGGGGGGGCAAAAGAGCAGTTCTTC
NA | TRBJ1-5 | NA | TRBV7-2 | CASSMGGGNQPQHF | TGTGCCAGCAGCATGGGGGGGGGCAATCAGCCCCAGCATTTT
few | TRBJ1-6 | NA | TRBV5-6 | CASSLFGGDSPLHF | TGTGCCAGCAGCTTATTCGGGGGTGATTCACCCCTCCACTTT
NA | TRBJ2-3 | TRBD1 | TRBV7-9 | CASSPSTGGTDTQYF | TGTGCCAGCAGCCCCTCGACAGGGGGAACAGATACGCAGTATTTT
NA | TRBJ1-2 | TRBD1 | TRBV27 | CASASDRALGYTF | TGTGCCAGCGCCTCGGACAGGGCTCTGGGCTACACCTTC
NA | TRBJ2-7 | NA | TRBV5-4 | CASSPSPGVDEQYF | TGTGCCAGCAGCCCAAGCCCGGGGGTAGACGAGCAGTACTTC
NA | TRBJ1-2 | TRBD1 | TRBV27 | CASSRRTGRGDYTF | TGTGCCAGCAGTAGAAGGACAGGGCGGGGTGACTACACCTTC
NA | TRBJ2-7 | NA | TRBV28 | CASSFSDYEQYF | TGTGCCAGCAGTTTTTCAGACTACGAGCAGTACTTC
NA | TRBJ1-4 | NA | TRBV4-3 | CASSQDFLPTGEKLFF | TGCGCCAGCAGCCAAGATTTTCTACCGACCGGGGAAAAACTGTTTTTT
NA | TRBJ2-3 | NA | TRBV10-3 | CAIRGRGADTQYF | TGTGCCATCAGAGGCCGAGGAGCAGATACGCAGTATTTT
NA | TRBJ2-7 | TRBD1 | TRBV7-8 | CASSLAYRGQYF | TGTGCCAGCAGCTTAGCCTACAGGGGGCAGTACTTC
NA | TRBJ1-6 | TRBD1 | TRBV11-2 | CASSLTGTGVAPLHF | TGTGCCAGCAGCCTTACCGGGACAGGGGTCGCACCCCTCCACTTT
NA | TRBJ2-7 | TRBD1 | TRBV5-6 | CASILSPTGEVHEQYF | TGTGCCAGCATCCTCTCCCCGACAGGGGAGGTCCACGAGCAGTACTTC
once | TRBJ1-2 | TRBD1 | TRBV9 | CASSGWTGGGYGYTF | TGTGCCAGCAGCGGATGGACAGGGGGCGGCTATGGCTACACCTTC
NA | TRBJ1-3 | NA | TRBV6-1 | CASTVSSGGTIYF | TGTGCCAGCACGGTCAGCTCAGGTGGCACCATATATTTT
NA | TRBJ1-5 | NA | TRBV6-1 | CASKSGVDNQPQHF | TGTGCCAGCAAGTCCGGGGTGGACAATCAGCCCCAGCATTTT
NA | TRBJ1-4 | NA | TRBV5-6 | CASSLGSNEKLFF | TGTGCCAGCAGCTTGGGCAGTAATGAAAAACTGTTTTTT
NA | TRBJ2-5 | TRBD2 | TRBV9 | CASSVMGAGSGSGAYQETQYF | TGTGCCAGCAGCGTAATGGGCGCTGGTTCCGGTAGCGGGGCTTACCAAGAGACCCAGTACTTC